These 14 T cell receptor beta chains came from one sample sequenced in a study of blood T cell repertoires in COVID-19. The method was immunoSEQ multiplex PCR; TCRdb's version includes in-frame clones alone and lacks a portion of them. The sample has around 250,000 clones; 70% to 90% are singletons. Sequences were obtained from peripheral blood. The receptors were gathered from a man between 60 and 75 years old with acute or convalescent COVID-19.

CDR3 residues: CASNPSGRGTYNEQFF. CDR3 bases: TGTGCCAGCAATCCTAGCGGGAGGGGGACGTACAATGAGCAGTTCTTC. This chain uses TRBV28 with TRBJ2-1; TRBD2 matches 12 bases. The CDR3 is 16 residues long. Trimming cost V 7 bases and J 4 bases; bases outside gene matches: 8. Germline CDR1 and CDR2: MDHEN and SYDVKM.

The chain carries TRBV7-9 and TRBJ2-7; 11 bases are shared with TRBD2. This CDR3 has 14 amino acids. The V segment lost 4 bases and the J segment 6 bases; nucleotides outside the gene matches: 5. Germline assignment: CDR1 SEHNR and CDR2 FQNEAQ (reference sequence). Here the CDR3 reads CASSYRGTSGEQYF. The CDR3 coding sequence is TGTGCCAGCAGCTACCGCGGGACTAGCGGCGAGCAGTACTTC.

The V gene is TRBV9, the J gene TRBJ2-1; 9 bases are shared with TRBD2. Trimming took 4 bases from V and 1 from J; bases not matched to a gene: 3. The CDR3 is 15 amino acids. Per germline, CDR1 SGDLS and CDR2 YYNGEE. The CDR3 DNA follows: TGTGCCAGCAGCCCGCGGGAGGGATCCTACAATGAGCAGTTCTTC. This encodes CASSPREGSYNEQFF.

The chain joins TRBV6-2 or TRBV6-3 to TRBJ2-1; 7 bases align to TRBD1. This CDR3 has 18 amino acids. The V gene's germline CDR1 is MNHEY and CDR2 SVGEGT. V dropped 5 bases and J dropped 1; count of bases not matched to a gene: 14. The CDR3 region is CASSASSSTGKSYNEQFF. CDR3 nucleotides: TGTGCCAGCAGTGCCTCCTCATCGACAGGGAAGTCCTACAATGAGCAGTTCTTC.

The rearrangement links TRBV4-3 to TRBJ1-1; TRBD1 agrees at 8 bases. The junction had 1 base not matched to a gene; V was cut back by 0 bases and J by 1 base. Germline assignment: CDR1 LGHNA and CDR2 YSLEER. The CDR3 consists of 15 residues. CDR3: CASSQEDRANTEAFF. In nucleotides, the CDR3 is TGCGCCAGCAGCCAAGAGGACAGGGCGAACACTGAAGCTTTCTTT.

This sequence joins TRBV6-1 and TRBJ2-5; 11 positions match TRBD2. Germline V CDR1 and CDR2: MNHNS, SASEGT. This CDR3 is built from 16 residues. V dropped 4 bases and J dropped 2; count of bases not matched to a gene: 6. The CDR3 is CASSAYGTSGQETQYF. The CDR3 region has the DNA TGTGCCAGCAGTGCTTACGGGACTAGCGGACAAGAGACCCAGTACTTC.

This sequence joins TRBV20-1 and TRBJ1-1; TRBD1 aligns across 7 bases. The CDR3 length is 13 residues. Germline V gene data show CDR1 as DFQATT and CDR2 as SNEGSKA (reference sequence). V trimming: 3 bases; J trimming: 5 bases; junction bases outside the gene matches: 6. CDR3 residues: CSASPGGRTEAFF. CDR3 coding DNA: TGCAGTGCTAGTCCAGGGGGAAGGACTGAAGCTTTCTTT.

V and J are TRBV11-2 and TRBJ2-5; a possible D gene is TRBD2 (5 bases). The V end lost 0 bases, the J end lost 2 bases, and 10 bases lay between the germline ends. CDR1 is SGHAT, CDR2 FQNNGV, per germline. The CDR3 covers 15 residues. CDR3 sequence reads: CASSLDSRGQETQYF. CDR3 bases: TGTGCCAGCAGCTTAGATTCCCGGGGACAAGAGACCCAGTACTTC. The entire variable domain, with the rest obtained from reference TRBV11-2 and TRBJ2-5, is as follows: EAGVAQSPRYKIIEKRQSVAFWCNPISGHATLYWYQQILGQGPKLLIQFQNNGVVDDSQLPKDRFSAERLKGVDSTLKIQPAKLEDSAVYLCASSLDSRGQETQYFGPGTRLLVL.

This clone was seen once. This chain uses TRBV6-2 or TRBV6-3 with TRBJ2-7, with a weak D call TRBD2 (5 bases). Trimming left V 2 bases short and J 1 base short, with 18 bases between. This CDR3 contains 17 residues. Germline CDR1 reads MNHEY; CDR2 reads SVGEGT. CDR3 sequence: CASSYGPEPGSSYEQYF. The CDR3 DNA reads TGTGCCAGCAGTTACGGACCTGAGCCGGGGTCGTCCTACGAGCAGTACTTC.

To note about this clone: The junction departs from the called germline gene at one end, perhaps through a read error. This chain connects TRBV4-3 to TRBJ2-7, with 7 bases identical to TRBD1. The germline CDR1 and CDR2 sequences are LGHNA and YSLEER. The length of the CDR3 is 15 residues. CDR3 in DNA: TGCGCCAGCAGCCAAGGACAGGGATACTCCTACGAGCAGTGCTTC. As protein: CASSQGQGYSYEQCF.

CDR3 region: CASSSLDSPGHEQYF. DNA for the CDR3: TGTGCCAGCAGTTCCTTGGACAGCCCTGGGCACGAGCAGTACTTC. This chain joins TRBV6-5 and TRBJ2-7; D may be TRBD1 (6 bases). This CDR3 is 15 amino acids long. V lost 4 bases and J 5 bases, leaving 18 bases between the germline ends. Germline V CDR1 and CDR2: MNHEY, SVGAGI.

CDR3 coding DNA: TGTGCCAGCAGCTCTAGCGGGATCTCCTACGAGCAGTACTTC. Translation: CASSSSGISYEQYF. This chain links TRBV7-9 with TRBJ2-7, with 9 bases that match TRBD2. V trimming: 4 bases; J trimming: 0 bases; junction bases outside the gene matches: 1. Germline CDR1 and CDR2: SEHNR and FQNEAQ (reference sequence). This CDR3 spans 14 amino acids.

The J gene is TRBJ1-2, the V gene TRBV28, with TRBD1 matching 7 bases. This CDR3 is 15 amino acids long. V lost 4 bases and J lost 0; bases outside the gene matches: 5. Germline lookup yields CDR1 MDHEN and CDR2 SYDVKM. The CDR3 DNA is TGTGCCAGCAGTTCGGGACAGACCTCTAACTATGGCTACACCTTC. Encoded protein: CASSSGQTSNYGYTF.

This clone showed up just once. The chain joins TRBV3-1 (or the pseudogene TRBV3-2) to TRBJ2-7, with D maybe TRBD1 (7 bases). V was shortened by 4 bases and J by 7 bases, with 20 bases between the two germline ends. Germline V gene lookup returns CDR1 LGHDT and CDR2 YNNKEL (reference sequence). CDR3 size: 15 residues. The CDR3 region has the DNA TGTGCCAGCAGCCGAGAGGAGGGGGCGCTGGGGGAGCAGTACTTC. As protein: CASSREEGALGEQYF.